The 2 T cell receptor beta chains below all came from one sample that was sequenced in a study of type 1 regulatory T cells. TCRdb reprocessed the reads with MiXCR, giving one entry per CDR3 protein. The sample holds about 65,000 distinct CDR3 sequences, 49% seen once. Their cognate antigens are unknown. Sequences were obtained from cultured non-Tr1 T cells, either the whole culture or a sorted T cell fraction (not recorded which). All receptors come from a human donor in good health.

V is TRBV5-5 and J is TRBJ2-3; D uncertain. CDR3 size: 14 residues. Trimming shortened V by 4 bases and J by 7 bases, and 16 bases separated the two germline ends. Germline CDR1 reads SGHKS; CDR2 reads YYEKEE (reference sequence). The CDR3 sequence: CASSEPPLINTQYF. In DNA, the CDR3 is TGTGCCAGCAGCGAACCCCCTTTAATAAATACGCAGTATTTT.

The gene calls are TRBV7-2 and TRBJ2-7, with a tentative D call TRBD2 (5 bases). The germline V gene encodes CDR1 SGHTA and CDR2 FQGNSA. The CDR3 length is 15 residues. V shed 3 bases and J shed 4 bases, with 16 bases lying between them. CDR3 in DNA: TGTGCCAGCAGCTTGGACTTTGTGGGTGCGTACGAGCAGTACTTC. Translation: CASSLDFVGAYEQYF.